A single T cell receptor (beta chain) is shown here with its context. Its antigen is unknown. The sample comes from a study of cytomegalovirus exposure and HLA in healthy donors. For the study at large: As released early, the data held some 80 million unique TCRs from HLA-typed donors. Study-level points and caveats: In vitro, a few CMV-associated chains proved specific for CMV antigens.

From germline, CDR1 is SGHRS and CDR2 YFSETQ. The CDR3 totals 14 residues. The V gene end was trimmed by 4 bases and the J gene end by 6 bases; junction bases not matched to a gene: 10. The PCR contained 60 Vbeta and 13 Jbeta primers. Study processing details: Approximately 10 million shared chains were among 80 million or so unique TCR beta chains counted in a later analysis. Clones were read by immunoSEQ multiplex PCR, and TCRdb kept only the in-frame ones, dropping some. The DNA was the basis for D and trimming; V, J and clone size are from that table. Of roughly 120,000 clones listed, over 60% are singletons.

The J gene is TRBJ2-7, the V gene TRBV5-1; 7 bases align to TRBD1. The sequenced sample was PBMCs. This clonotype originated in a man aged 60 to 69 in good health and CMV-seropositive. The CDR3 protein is CASSDTGTVAEQYF. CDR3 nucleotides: TGCGCCAGCAGCGATACCGGGACAGTCGCCGAGCAGTACTTC.